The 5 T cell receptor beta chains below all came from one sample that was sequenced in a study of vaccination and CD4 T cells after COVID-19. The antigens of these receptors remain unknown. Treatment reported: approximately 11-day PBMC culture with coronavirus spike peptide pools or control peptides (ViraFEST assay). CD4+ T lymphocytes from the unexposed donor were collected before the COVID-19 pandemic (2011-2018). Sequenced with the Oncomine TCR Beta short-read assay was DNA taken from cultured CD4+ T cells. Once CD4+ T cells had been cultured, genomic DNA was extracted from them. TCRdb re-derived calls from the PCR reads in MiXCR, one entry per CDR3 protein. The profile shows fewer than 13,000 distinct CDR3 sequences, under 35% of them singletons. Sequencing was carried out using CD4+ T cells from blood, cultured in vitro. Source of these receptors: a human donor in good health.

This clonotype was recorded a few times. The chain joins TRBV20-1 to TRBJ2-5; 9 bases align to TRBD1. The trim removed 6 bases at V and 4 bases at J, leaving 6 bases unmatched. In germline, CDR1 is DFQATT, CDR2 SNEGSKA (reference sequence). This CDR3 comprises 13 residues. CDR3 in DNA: TGCAGTGCGGGAAAGACAGGGGGAGAGACCCAGTACTTC. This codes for CSAGKTGGETQYF.

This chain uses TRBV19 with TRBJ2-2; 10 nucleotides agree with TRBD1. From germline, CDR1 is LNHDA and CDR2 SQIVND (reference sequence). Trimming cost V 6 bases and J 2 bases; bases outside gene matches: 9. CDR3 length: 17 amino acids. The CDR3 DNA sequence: TGTGCCAGTAGCGAGAGGGGGACAGGGGTCAACACCGGGGAGCTGTTTTTT. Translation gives CASSERGTGVNTGELFF.

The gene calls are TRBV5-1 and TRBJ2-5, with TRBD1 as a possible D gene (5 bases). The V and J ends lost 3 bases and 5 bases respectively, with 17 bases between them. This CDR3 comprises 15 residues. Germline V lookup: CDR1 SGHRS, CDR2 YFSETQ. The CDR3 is CASSSVATAGETQYF. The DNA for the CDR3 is TGCGCCAGCAGCTCCGTCGCAACGGCAGGGGAGACCCAGTACTTC.

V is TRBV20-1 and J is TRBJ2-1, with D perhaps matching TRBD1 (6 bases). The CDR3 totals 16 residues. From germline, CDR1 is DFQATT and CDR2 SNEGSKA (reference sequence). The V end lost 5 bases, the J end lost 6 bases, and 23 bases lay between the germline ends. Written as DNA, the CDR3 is TGCAGTGCTCCGGGCCTTAGGCAGGGGCGCGGCAATGAGCAGTTCTTC. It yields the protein CSAPGLRQGRGNEQFF.

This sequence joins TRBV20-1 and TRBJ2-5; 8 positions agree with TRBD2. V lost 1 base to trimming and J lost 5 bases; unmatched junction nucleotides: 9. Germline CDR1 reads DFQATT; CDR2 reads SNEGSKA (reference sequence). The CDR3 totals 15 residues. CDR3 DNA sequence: TGCAGTGCTAGAGGAGGAGCGGGAGTGTGGGAGACCCAGTACTTC. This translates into CSARGGAGVWETQYF.